These 30 T cell receptor beta chains came from one sample sequenced in a study of T cell changes during pregnancy in multiple sclerosis. Measured with immunoSEQ multiplex PCR; TCRdb has only the in-frame clones, and not every one. Found here are some 60,000 clones, approximately 90% of them singletons; the top ten hold less than 6%. The sample comprised peripheral blood from another person, used as feeder cells. The receptors stem from a human donor whose cells served as feeder cells for cultures in a pregnancy study.

The rearrangement links TRBV6-5 to TRBJ1-1; the D is unclear. CDR3 length: 15 residues. Trimming stripped 0 bases from V and 1 base from J, with 9 bases between. CDR1 and CDR2 (germline): MNHEY, SVGAGI. The CDR3 DNA is TGTGCCAGCAGTTACTCGCTTCTCAAGAACACTGAAGCTTTCTTT. Translated: CASSYSLLKNTEAFF.

The CDR3, as DNA: TGTGCCTGGAGTGGCCAGAGGGAGCAGTACTTC. Residues: CAWSGQREQYF. The chain has TRBV30 and TRBJ2-7; no clear D gene. CDR1 and CDR2 (germline): GTSNPN, SVGIG (reference sequence). The CDR3 covers 11 residues. V dropped 1 base and J dropped 7 bases, with 8 bases sitting between them. Filled out from reference TRBV30 and TRBJ2-7, the complete variable domain reads SQTIHQWPATLVQPVGSPLSLECTVEGTSNPNLYWYRQAAGRGLQLLFYSVGIGQISSEVPQNLSASRPQDRQFILSSKKLLLSDSGFYLCAWSGQREQYFGPGTRLTVT.

V usage is TRBV4-2 and J usage is TRBJ1-2, with D hard to call. CDR1 LGHNA and CDR2 YNFKEQ come from the germline V gene. V was trimmed by 4 bases and J by 7 bases, leaving 10 bases between them. The CDR3 length is 12 residues. CDR3 protein: CASSPLQGGYTF. CDR3 DNA: TGTGCCAGCAGCCCCCTCCAAGGTGGCTACACCTTC.

This chain uses TRBV7-8 with TRBJ2-7; D may be TRBD1 (5 bases). This CDR3 spans 12 amino acids. The V end lost 2 bases, the J end lost 4 bases, and 6 bases lay between the germline ends. CDR1 and CDR2 (germline): SGHVS, FQNEAQ. CDR3 sequence reads: CASSLRTYEQYF. DNA of the CDR3: TGTGCCAGCAGCTTACGGACATACGAGCAGTACTTC.

The chain has TRBV9 and TRBJ1-2; tentative D call: TRBD1 (5 bases). Germline CDR1 reads SGDLS; CDR2 reads YYNGEE. The ends were cut back, 4 bases at V and 4 bases at J, with 20 bases in the middle. CDR3 length: 16 amino acids. CDR3 DNA sequence: TGTGCCAGCAGCATGAGGACAAACGAGGGTGGCTATGGCTACACCTTC. Translating gives CASSMRTNEGGYGYTF.

The chain employs TRBV6-1 and TRBJ2-1; 8 bases are shared with TRBD2. Germline V gene data show CDR1 as MNHNS and CDR2 as SASEGT. Trimming removed 6 bases from V and 13 bases from J; junction bases left unmatched: 11. This CDR3 is built from 13 residues. The CDR3 sequence: CASSEREWRGQFF. The CDR3 bases are TGTGCCAGCAGCGAGCGGGAGTGGCGTGGACAGTTCTTC.

The genes are TRBV7-9 and TRBJ2-3; 10 bases align to TRBD2. In germline, CDR1 is SEHNR, CDR2 FQNEAQ (reference sequence). Trimming took 2 bases from V and 2 from J; bases not matched to a gene: 4. This CDR3 has 16 residues. CDR3 in DNA: TGTGCCAGCAGCTTAACAGCGGGGGGGCCCACAGATACGCAGTATTTT. Its protein product is CASSLTAGGPTDTQYF.

The chain is built from TRBV6-1 and TRBJ1-5; 8 bases map to TRBD1. The trim removed 7 bases at V and 5 bases at J, leaving 4 bases unmatched. The CDR3 extends over 13 amino acids. Germline V gene sequence: CDR1 MNHNS, CDR2 SASEGT. CDR3 DNA: TGTGCCAGCACCGGACAGGGCCATCAGCCCCAGCATTTT. It yields the protein CASTGQGHQPQHF.

J is TRBJ2-7 and V is TRBV20-1; no clear D gene. V dropped 6 bases and J dropped 5 bases, with 11 bases sitting between them. The length of the CDR3 is 11 residues. Germline V gene data show CDR1 as DFQATT and CDR2 as SNEGSKA (reference sequence). Written as DNA, the CDR3 is TGCAGTGCGCTACCATCCCACGAGCAGTACTTC. This encodes CSALPSHEQYF.

The gene calls are TRBV14 and TRBJ2-2, with TRBD1 as a possible D gene (5 bases). This CDR3 region has 14 residues. V lost 6 bases to trimming and J lost 1 base, with 9 bases between them. Germline V gene data show CDR1 as SGHDN and CDR2 as FVKESK. The CDR3 DNA reads TGTGCCAGCAGGAAGCAGGGGAACACCGGGGAGCTGTTTTTT. Encoded protein: CASRKQGNTGELFF.

With regard to this clone: The germline gene is not matched at one end of the junction; a read error may be the cause. The V gene is TRBV7-2, the J gene TRBJ2-5; D is unresolved. The length of the CDR3 is 12 residues. Germline lookup yields CDR1 SGHTA and CDR2 FQGNSA. Here the CDR3 reads CASSPTPGPKDF. In DNA form, the CDR3 reads TGTGCCAGCAGCCCGACCCCCGGTCCGAAGGACTTC.

The genes are TRBV5-1 and TRBJ2-7; 14 nucleotides match TRBD2. The germline gives CDR1 SGHRS, CDR2 YFSETQ. The CDR3 runs 17 residues. The V and J ends lost 0 bases and 2 bases, in that order; junction bases with no gene match: 4. The CDR3 sequence is CASSLVSGLAGAYEQYF. CDR3 coding DNA: TGCGCCAGCAGCTTGGTATCGGGACTAGCGGGAGCCTACGAGCAGTACTTC.

This clone was found once. This sequence joins TRBV5-1 and TRBJ1-2; D is unclear. CDR3 length equals 13 residues. CDR1 is SGHRS, CDR2 YFSETQ, per germline. V lost 3 bases, J lost 2 bases, and 8 bases lay in between. The CDR3 loop is CASSSRENYGYTF. The CDR3 DNA sequence: TGCGCCAGCAGCTCCCGGGAGAACTATGGCTACACCTTC.

This clone is categorized as medium-sized. V and J are TRBV6-5 and TRBJ2-7; 9 nucleotides line up with TRBD2. The trim removed 0 bases at V and 1 base at J, leaving 1 base unmatched. The CDR3 loop spans 15 amino acids. Germline assignment: CDR1 MNHEY and CDR2 SVGAGI. The CDR3 reads CASSYSSGGSYEQYF. In DNA form, the CDR3 reads TGTGCCAGCAGTTACTCTAGCGGGGGATCCTACGAGCAGTACTTC.

The rearrangement joins TRBV14 to TRBJ2-7; TRBD2 might be the D (6 bases). This CDR3 is 14 amino acids long. Germline V gene lookup returns CDR1 SGHDN and CDR2 FVKESK. Trimming stripped 2 bases from V and 3 bases from J, with 11 bases between. This chain's CDR3 is CASSQPGLLYEQYF. The CDR3, as DNA: TGTGCCAGCAGCCAACCGGGACTGCTCTACGAGCAGTACTTC.

V gene TRBV19 combines with J gene TRBJ2-1, with TRBD1 identical over 9 bases. The trim removed 3 bases at V and 3 bases at J, leaving 3 bases unmatched. The CDR3 has 15 amino acids. Germline CDR1 is LNHDA and CDR2 is SQIVND (reference sequence). The CDR3 DNA sequence: TGTGCCAGTAGTATCGAGGGACAGGGCTACAATGAGCAGTTCTTC. It encodes CASSIEGQGYNEQFF.

The rearrangement uses TRBV14 and TRBJ2-3, with unresolved D. The V gene lost 0 bases and the J gene lost 1 base, with 5 bases spanning the gap. CDR3 length: 14 amino acids. From germline, CDR1 is SGHDN and CDR2 FVKESK. In DNA, the CDR3 is TGTGCCAGCAGCCAAGATTACCGCACAGATACGCAGTATTTT. It is translated as CASSQDYRTDTQYF.

The V gene is TRBV5-4, the J gene TRBJ1-1; TRBD1 matches at 10 bases. Germline assignment: CDR1 SGHNT and CDR2 YYREEE (reference sequence). The CDR3 runs to 14 residues. V shed 4 bases, J shed 10 bases, and the junction held 10 bases outside the gene matches. The CDR3 DNA sequence: TGTGCCAGCAGCACGGACAGGGGGAACCGCGTAGCTTTCTTT. Translated, it gives CASSTDRGNRVAFF. Drawing the rest from reference TRBV5-4 and TRBJ1-1, the complete variable domain is ETGVTQSPTHLIKTRGQQVTLRCSSQSGHNTVSWYQQALGQGPQFIFQYYREEENGRGNFPPRFSGLQFPNYSSELNVNALELDDSALYLCASSTDRGNRVAFFGQGTRLTVV.

The gene calls are TRBV4-2 and TRBJ1-2, with TRBD1 as a possible D gene (5 bases). Germline V gives CDR1 LGHNA, CDR2 YNFKEQ. The CDR3 is made up of 15 amino acids. The V end was cut by 3 bases, the J end by 0 bases, with 11 bases between. The CDR3 protein is CASSHPGSANYGYTF. The CDR3 DNA reads as TGTGCCAGCAGCCACCCAGGGTCTGCTAACTATGGCTACACCTTC.

The chain uses TRBV19 and TRBJ1-5; 7 bases map to TRBD1. CDR1 is LNHDA and CDR2 is SQIVND in the germline V gene (reference sequence). With 8 bases clipped from V and 2 bases from J, the junction kept 3 bases outside the gene matches. The CDR3 contains 13 residues. The DNA for the CDR3 is TGTGCCAGTGAAGACAGGGGCAATCAGCCCCAGCATTTT. Its translation is CASEDRGNQPQHF. Full variable domain (remainder filled in from reference TRBV19 and TRBJ1-5): DGGITQSPKYLFRKEGQNVTLSCEQNLNHDAMYWYRQDPGQGLRLIYYSQIVNDFQKGDIAEGYSVSREKKESFPLTVTSAQKNPTAFYLCASEDRGNQPQHFGDGTRLSIL.

J is TRBJ1-2 and V is TRBV18, with D maybe TRBD1 (5 bases). This CDR3 is built from 16 residues. With 4 bases removed from V and 3 bases from J, the gap between germline ends came to 18 bases. The germline V gene encodes CDR1 KGHSH and CDR2 LQKENI. CDR3 nucleotide sequence: TGTGCCAGCTCACGCGAGGGGTACAGGCTCGACTATGGCTACACCTTC. Translated: CASSREGYRLDYGYTF.

In this sample, this clone turned up once. The chain carries TRBV13 and TRBJ1-1, with D perhaps matching TRBD1 (5 bases). The CDR3 covers 15 residues. Deletions cut 4 bases from V and 4 bases from J, with 16 bases between. The germline gives CDR1 PRHDT, CDR2 FYEKMQ (reference sequence). CDR3 DNA: TGTGCCAGCAGCTGGGGGGGGGAAAGCGGCACTGAAGCTTTCTTT. Protein product: CASSWGGESGTEAFF. Full variable domain (remainder filled in from reference TRBV13 and TRBJ1-1): AAGVIQSPRHLIKEKRETATLKCYPIPRHDTVYWYQQGPGQDPQFLISFYEKMQSDKGSIPDRFSAQQFSDYHSELNMSSLELGDSALYFCASSWGGESGTEAFFGQGTRLTVV.

The rearrangement joins TRBV7-2 to TRBJ1-3, with D hard to call. Trimming left V 7 bases short and J 0 bases short, with 16 bases between. Germline-derived CDR1 and CDR2 are SGHTA and FQGNSA. This CDR3 contains 16 residues. This chain's CDR3 is CASTMKPGNSGNTIYF. The CDR3 coding sequence is TGTGCCAGCACCATGAAACCAGGAAACTCTGGAAACACCATATATTTT.

As regards this clone: At the DNA level, this CDR3 is encoded by other sequences in the same sample as well. The chain joins TRBV14 to TRBJ2-5; either TRBD1 or TRBD2 may fit D (5 bases each). This CDR3 is built from 14 residues. Trimming stripped 1 base from V and 5 bases from J, with 11 bases between. The germline V gene encodes CDR1 SGHDN and CDR2 FVKESK. CDR3 amino acids: CASSQGAGAETQYF. In DNA form, the CDR3 reads TGTGCCAGCAGCCAAGGGGCCGGGGCCGAGACCCAGTACTTC. Combining the CDR3 with reference TRBV14 and TRBJ2-5 gives the whole variable domain EAGVTQFPSHSVIEKGQTVTLRCDPISGHDNLYWYRRVMGKEIKFLLHFVKESKQDESGMPNNRFLAERTGGTYSTLKVQPAELEDSGVYFCASSQGAGAETQYFGPGTRLLVL.

The chain uses TRBV18 and TRBJ1-2, with 8 positions matching TRBD1. The CDR3 sequence is 16 residues long. Losses at the gene ends were 4 bases for V and 1 base for J; bases not matched to a gene: 8. Per germline, CDR1 KGHSH and CDR2 LQKENI. CDR3 sequence (DNA): TGTGCCAGCTCACTTCCGGACAGGGCTTTTAACTATGGCTACACCTTC. Amino acid sequence: CASSLPDRAFNYGYTF.

This chain connects TRBV5-1 to TRBJ2-3; 7 bases map to TRBD1. Germline V gene sequence: CDR1 SGHRS, CDR2 YFSETQ. The junction had 7 bases not matched to a gene; V was cut back by 6 bases and J by 3 bases. The CDR3 contains 14 residues. DNA of the CDR3: TGCGCCAGCAATGGCGCAGGGGGAACAGATACGCAGTATTTT. Amino acids: CASNGAGGTDTQYF.

The chain has TRBV6-1 and TRBJ2-7, with 8 nucleotides matching TRBD1. Germline loops: CDR1 MNHNS, CDR2 SASEGT. The J segment lost 3 bases and the V segment lost 6 bases, leaving 4 bases of the junction unmatched. The CDR3 runs 13 residues. In DNA, the CDR3 is TGTGCCAGCAGAGACAGGGGTCGCTACGAGCAGTACTTC. Its translation: CASRDRGRYEQYF.

This rearrangement joins TRBV18 to TRBJ2-1, with 8 positions matching TRBD2. This CDR3 has 12 residues. Germline assignment: CDR1 KGHSH and CDR2 LQKENI. Unmatched junction bases numbered 2, after V lost 6 bases and J lost 7 bases. The CDR3 loop is CASSLAGNEQFF. CDR3 DNA sequence: TGTGCCAGCTCCCTAGCGGGTAATGAGCAGTTCTTC.

The chain combines TRBV6-5 with TRBJ2-1, with D unresolved. The CDR3 is made up of 13 amino acids. Deletions cut 6 bases from V and 8 bases from J, with 14 bases between. Looked up from germline, CDR1 is MNHEY and CDR2 is SVGAGI. The CDR3 here is CASSPGSRDEQFF. The DNA for the CDR3 is TGTGCCAGCAGCCCCGGGTCAAGGGATGAGCAGTTCTTC.

J is TRBJ2-1 and V is TRBV5-1; a possible D gene is TRBD2 (7 bases). The CDR3 totals 17 residues. V lost 1 base and J lost 0, with 14 bases in between. CDR1 is SGHRS and CDR2 is YFSETQ in the germline V gene. The CDR3 DNA reads as TGCGCCAGCAGCTTGTGGGGGGGCAGTTTCTCCTACAATGAGCAGTTCTTC. Its protein is CASSLWGGSFSYNEQFF. The full variable domain, with the rest looked up from reference TRBV5-1 and TRBJ2-1, is KAGVTQTPRYLIKTRGQQVTLSCSPISGHRSVSWYQQTPGQGLQFLFEYFSETQRNKGNFPGRFSGRQFSNSRSEMNVSTLELGDSALYLCASSLWGGSFSYNEQFFGPGTRLTVL.